Shown below are 11 T cell receptor beta chains from a single sample sequenced in a study of T cells in Graves' hyperthyroidism and ophthalmopathy (dated by TCRdb to the late 2010s). Libraries were made using multiplex PCR. This sample was sequenced with an Illumina HiSeq 2000. Amplification of TCR beta CDR3 regions was carried out from RNA transcripts. The TCR CDR3 was subjected to a first round of RT-PCR using the HTBI primer set and the Qiagen OneStep RT-PCR kit. TCRdb itself trimmed the public reads at Q25 with fastp, ran MiXCR and retained productive beta chains. Rows with a matching CDR3 protein are joined into one entry that keeps the most common DNA and genes. The table for this sample lists 90,000 to 120,000 distinct CDR3 sequences; roughly 15% of them were counted only once. The ten largest clonotypes hold about 45% of the sample. The specimen sequenced was blood. The receptors originated from a woman between 45 and 65 years old with Graves' hyperthyroidism.

The chain employs TRBV5-4 and TRBJ2-3; D not certain. The CDR3 has 16 residues. With 3 bases removed from V and 0 bases from J, the gap between germline ends came to 14 bases. CDR1 is SGHNT and CDR2 is YYREEE in the germline V gene (reference sequence). The DNA of the CDR3 is TGTGCCAGCAGCTCCTTGATGAGTCGGAGCACAGATACGCAGTATTTT. Translation: CASSSLMSRSTDTQYF.

This clonotype was found many times. The chain joins TRBV27 to TRBJ1-1; D not resolved. Germline assignment: CDR1 MNHEY and CDR2 SMNVEV (reference sequence). The CDR3 runs to 13 residues. The ends were cut back, 3 bases at V and 0 bases at J, with 5 bases in the middle. The CDR3 sequence: CASSFTLNTEAFF. CDR3 coding DNA: TGTGCCAGCAGTTTTACATTGAACACTGAAGCTTTCTTT.

Many counts were recorded for this clonotype. V gene TRBV5-1 combines with J gene TRBJ1-6; D unresolved. V shed 3 bases and J shed 9 bases, with 19 bases lying between them. The germline V gene has CDR1 SGHRS and CDR2 YFSETQ. The CDR3 consists of 16 residues. The CDR3 loop reads CASSSDPDGGRSPLHF. As DNA, the CDR3 is TGCGCCAGCAGCTCAGACCCTGACGGCGGACGTTCACCCCTCCACTTT.

This clonotype was counted many times. This chain uses TRBV29-1 with TRBJ1-4; 9 nucleotides align to TRBD1. In germline, CDR1 is SQVTM, CDR2 ANQGSEA. This CDR3 comprises 12 residues. The trim removed 6 bases at V and 7 bases at J, leaving 3 bases unmatched. CDR3 sequence: CSVTGGGEKLFF. The CDR3 region has the DNA TGCAGCGTGACAGGGGGAGGTGAAAAACTGTTTTTT.

This clonotype was seen ten or more times. The V and J genes are TRBV7-3 and TRBJ2-2, with 7 bases aligning to TRBD1. The CDR3 is 14 residues long. Germline V lookup: CDR1 SGHTA, CDR2 FQGTGA. The V gene end was trimmed by 0 bases and the J gene end by 6 bases; junction bases not matched to a gene: 1. The DNA for the CDR3 is TGTGCCAGCAGCTTAACACAGGGGTCCGGGGAGCTGTTTTTT. Translation gives CASSLTQGSGELFF.

This clonotype was seen many times. The chain is built from TRBV18 and TRBJ2-7; 7 bases align to TRBD2. This CDR3 contains 16 residues. CDR1 KGHSH and CDR2 LQKENI come from the germline V gene. With 2 bases clipped from V and 5 bases from J, the junction kept 12 bases outside the gene matches. The CDR3 nucleotides are TGTGCCAGCTCACCAAGATTAAGCGGGATGGGGAACGAGCAGTACTTC. This sequence encodes CASSPRLSGMGNEQYF.

This clonotype was recorded many times. The V and J genes are TRBV7-9 and TRBJ2-5; D is unclear. From germline, CDR1 is SEHNR and CDR2 FQNEAQ (reference sequence). The CDR3 totals 15 residues. V was shortened by 0 bases and J by 2 bases, with 10 bases between the two germline ends. In DNA form, the CDR3 reads TGTGCCAGCAGCTTAGCGTCTCCAAGACAAGAGACCCAGTACTTC. Translation: CASSLASPRQETQYF.

The sample holds a few counts of this clonotype. The V and J genes are TRBV4-1 and TRBJ2-1, with D tentatively TRBD2 (6 bases). The CDR3 is made up of 15 amino acids. Germline V gene lookup returns CDR1 MGHRA and CDR2 YSYEKL. V was pared by 0 bases and J by 9 bases, with 15 bases between. CDR3 residues: CASSQDRRELAEQFF. CDR3 sequence (DNA): TGCGCCAGCAGCCAAGATCGCCGGGAGTTGGCTGAGCAGTTCTTC.

This clonotype was counted at least ten times. The chain couples TRBV20-1 to TRBJ2-3; the match to TRBD2 covers 7 bases. CDR1 and CDR2 (germline): DFQATT, SNEGSKA (reference sequence). Trimming at V came to 4 bases and at J to 1 base, leaving 8 bases not matched to a gene. The CDR3 contains 15 residues. In nucleotides, the CDR3 is TGCAGTGCTACCCCCGGGACTACCCGCACAGATACGCAGTATTTT. Encoded protein: CSATPGTTRTDTQYF.

This clonotype was counted a few times. As DNA, the CDR3 is TGTGCCAGCAGCCAACGTCGGGCTAGCGGGACACCCTACGAGCAGTACTTC. It specifies CASSQRRASGTPYEQYF. The chain couples TRBV3-1 to TRBJ2-7, with 9 bases fitting TRBD2. Trimming removed 2 bases from V and 2 bases from J; junction bases left unmatched: 10. The germline V gene encodes CDR1 LGHDT and CDR2 YNNKEL (reference sequence). The CDR3 runs 17 residues.

This clonotype occurred many times. The chain combines TRBV30 with TRBJ2-2; D could derive from TRBD1 or TRBD2 (6 bases each). The CDR3 consists of 15 residues. Germline loops: CDR1 GTSNPN, CDR2 SVGIG (reference sequence). V was cut by 4 bases and J by 8 bases, with 20 bases left in between. The CDR3 loop reads CAWKGFRGREGELFF. The DNA for the CDR3 is TGTGCCTGGAAAGGTTTCAGGGGACGGGAGGGGGAGCTGTTTTTT.